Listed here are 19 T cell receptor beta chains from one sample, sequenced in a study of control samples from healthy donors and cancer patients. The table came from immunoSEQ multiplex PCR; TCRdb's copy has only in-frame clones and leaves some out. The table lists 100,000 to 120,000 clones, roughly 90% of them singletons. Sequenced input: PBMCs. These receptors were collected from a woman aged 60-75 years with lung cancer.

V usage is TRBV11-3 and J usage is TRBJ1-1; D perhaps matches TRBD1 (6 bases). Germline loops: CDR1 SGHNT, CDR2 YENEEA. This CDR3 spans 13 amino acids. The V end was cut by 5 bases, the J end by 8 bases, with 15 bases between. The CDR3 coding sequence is TGTGCCAGCAGCGCTTACCCCGACAGGGAAGCTTTCTTT. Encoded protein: CASSAYPDREAFF.

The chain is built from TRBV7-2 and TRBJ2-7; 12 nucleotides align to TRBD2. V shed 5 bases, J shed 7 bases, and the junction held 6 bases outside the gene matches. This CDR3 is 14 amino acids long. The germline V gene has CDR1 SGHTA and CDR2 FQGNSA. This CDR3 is CASSPQGLAGEQYF. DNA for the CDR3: TGTGCCAGCAGCCCACAAGGACTAGCGGGGGAGCAGTACTTC.

CDR3 sequence: CASRYKGGWTEAFF. DNA for the CDR3: TGTGCCAGCAGGTATAAAGGGGGCTGGACTGAAGCTTTCTTT. V usage is TRBV28 and J usage is TRBJ1-1; the match to TRBD1 covers 7 bases. This CDR3 comprises 14 residues. The V gene end was trimmed by 6 bases and the J gene end by 5 bases; junction bases not matched to a gene: 9. Germline V CDR1 and CDR2: MDHEN, SYDVKM.

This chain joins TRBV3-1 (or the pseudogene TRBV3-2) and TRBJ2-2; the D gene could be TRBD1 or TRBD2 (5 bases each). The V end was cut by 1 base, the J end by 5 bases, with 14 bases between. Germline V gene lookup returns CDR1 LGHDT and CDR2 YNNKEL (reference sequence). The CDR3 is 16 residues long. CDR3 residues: CASSQGRQGWTGELFF. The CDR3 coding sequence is TGTGCCAGCAGCCAAGGGAGGCAGGGATGGACCGGGGAGCTGTTTTTT.

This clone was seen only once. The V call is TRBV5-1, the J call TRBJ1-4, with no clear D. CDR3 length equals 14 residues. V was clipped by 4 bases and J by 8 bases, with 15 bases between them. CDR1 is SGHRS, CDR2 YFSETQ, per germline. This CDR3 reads CASSLQSPKEKLFF. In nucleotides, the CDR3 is TGCGCCAGCAGCCTTCAATCCCCCAAGGAAAAACTGTTTTTT.

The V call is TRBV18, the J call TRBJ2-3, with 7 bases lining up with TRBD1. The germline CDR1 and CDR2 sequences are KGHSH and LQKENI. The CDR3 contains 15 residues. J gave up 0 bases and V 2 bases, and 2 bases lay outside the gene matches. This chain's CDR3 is CASSPGTASTDTQYF. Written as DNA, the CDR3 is TGTGCCAGCTCACCAGGGACAGCCAGCACAGATACGCAGTATTTT.

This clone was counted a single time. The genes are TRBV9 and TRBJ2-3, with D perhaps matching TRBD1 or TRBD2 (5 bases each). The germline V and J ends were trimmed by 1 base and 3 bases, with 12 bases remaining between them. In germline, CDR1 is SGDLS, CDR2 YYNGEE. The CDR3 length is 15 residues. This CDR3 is CASSVTWGLTDTQYF. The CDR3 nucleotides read TGTGCCAGCAGCGTAACTTGGGGGTTGACAGATACGCAGTATTTT.

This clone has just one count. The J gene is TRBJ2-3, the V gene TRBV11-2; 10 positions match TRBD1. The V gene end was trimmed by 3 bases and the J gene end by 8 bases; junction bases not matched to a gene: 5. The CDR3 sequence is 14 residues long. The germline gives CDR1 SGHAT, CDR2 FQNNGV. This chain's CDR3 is CASSLRDRGVTQYF. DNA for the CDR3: TGTGCCAGCAGCTTGAGGGACAGGGGAGTTACGCAGTATTTT.

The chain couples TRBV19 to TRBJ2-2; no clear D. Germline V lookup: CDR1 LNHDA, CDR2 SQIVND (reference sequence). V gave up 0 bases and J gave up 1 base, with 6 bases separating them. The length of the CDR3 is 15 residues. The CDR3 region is CASSIEPKNTGELFF. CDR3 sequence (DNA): TGTGCCAGTAGTATAGAACCAAAGAACACCGGGGAGCTGTTTTTT.

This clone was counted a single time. The CDR3 DNA follows: TGTGCCAGCAGCTTGGAGGGAAGCTCTGGGGCCAACGTCCTGACTTTC. It encodes CASSLEGSSGANVLTF. The chain employs TRBV5-5 and TRBJ2-6; D not resolved. CDR1 and CDR2 from the germline V gene are SGHKS and YYEKEE (reference sequence). The CDR3 has 16 residues. Deletions cut 0 bases from V and 0 bases from J, with 7 bases between.

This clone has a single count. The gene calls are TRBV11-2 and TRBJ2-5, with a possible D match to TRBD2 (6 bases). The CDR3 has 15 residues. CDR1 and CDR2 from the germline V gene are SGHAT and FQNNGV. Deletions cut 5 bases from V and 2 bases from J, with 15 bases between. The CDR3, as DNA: TGTGCCAGCAGCCTAACCCGACTAGTTCAAGAGACCCAGTACTTC. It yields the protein CASSLTRLVQETQYF.

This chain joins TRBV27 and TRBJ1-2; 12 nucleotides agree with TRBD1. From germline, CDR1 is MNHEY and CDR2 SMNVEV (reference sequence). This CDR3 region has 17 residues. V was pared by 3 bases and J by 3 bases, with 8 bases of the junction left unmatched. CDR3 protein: CASSLGQGALSDYGYTF. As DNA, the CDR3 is TGTGCCAGCAGTTTGGGACAGGGGGCTTTGTCTGACTATGGCTACACCTTC.

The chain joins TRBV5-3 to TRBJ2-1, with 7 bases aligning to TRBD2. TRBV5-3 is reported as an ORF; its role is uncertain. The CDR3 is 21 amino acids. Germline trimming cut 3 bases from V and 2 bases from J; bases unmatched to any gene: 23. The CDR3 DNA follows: TGTGCCAGAAGCTGGGGACCGCCCCCTAGCGGAGGCTCAGGCCCCTACAATGAGCAGTTCTTC. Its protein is CARSWGPPPSGGSGPYNEQFF.

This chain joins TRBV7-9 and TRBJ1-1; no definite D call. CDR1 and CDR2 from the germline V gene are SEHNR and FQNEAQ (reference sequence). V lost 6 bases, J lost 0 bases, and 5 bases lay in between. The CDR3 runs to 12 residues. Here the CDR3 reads CASSLLNTEAFF. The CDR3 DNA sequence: TGTGCCAGCAGTCTGTTGAACACTGAAGCTTTCTTT.

Here the CDR3 reads CASSLTWSGNEKLFF. CDR3 sequence (DNA): TGTGCCAGCAGCTTAACCTGGTCGGGCAATGAAAAACTGTTTTTT. The chain uses TRBV7-9 and TRBJ1-4; D is undetermined. In germline, CDR1 is SEHNR, CDR2 FQNEAQ (reference sequence). V was shortened by 2 bases and J by 5 bases, with 12 bases between the two germline ends. This CDR3 has 15 amino acids.

This CDR3 reads CASSLAFYEQYF. In DNA form, the CDR3 reads TGTGCCAGCAGTTTAGCGTTTTACGAGCAGTACTTC. The chain carries TRBV12-3 or TRBV12-4 and TRBJ2-7; D ambiguous. The CDR3 totals 12 residues. The V end was cut by 0 bases, the J end by 4 bases, with 4 bases between.

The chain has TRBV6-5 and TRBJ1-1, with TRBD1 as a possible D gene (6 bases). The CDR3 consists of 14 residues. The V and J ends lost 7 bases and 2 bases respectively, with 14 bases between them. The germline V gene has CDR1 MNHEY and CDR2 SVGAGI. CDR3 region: CASNPTGRNTEAFF. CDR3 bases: TGTGCCAGCAACCCGACAGGCCGAAACACTGAAGCTTTCTTT.

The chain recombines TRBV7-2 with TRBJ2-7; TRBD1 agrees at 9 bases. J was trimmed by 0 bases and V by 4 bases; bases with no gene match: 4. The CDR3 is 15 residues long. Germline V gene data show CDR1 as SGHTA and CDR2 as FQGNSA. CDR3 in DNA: TGTGCCAGCAGCTATGGGACAGGGAGCTCCTACGAGCAGTACTTC. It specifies CASSYGTGSSYEQYF.

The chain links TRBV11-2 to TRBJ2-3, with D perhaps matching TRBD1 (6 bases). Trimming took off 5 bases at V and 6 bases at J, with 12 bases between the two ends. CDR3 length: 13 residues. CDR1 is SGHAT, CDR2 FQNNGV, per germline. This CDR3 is CASSVGGVDTQYF. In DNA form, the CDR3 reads TGTGCCAGCAGCGTAGGGGGAGTGGATACGCAGTATTTT.